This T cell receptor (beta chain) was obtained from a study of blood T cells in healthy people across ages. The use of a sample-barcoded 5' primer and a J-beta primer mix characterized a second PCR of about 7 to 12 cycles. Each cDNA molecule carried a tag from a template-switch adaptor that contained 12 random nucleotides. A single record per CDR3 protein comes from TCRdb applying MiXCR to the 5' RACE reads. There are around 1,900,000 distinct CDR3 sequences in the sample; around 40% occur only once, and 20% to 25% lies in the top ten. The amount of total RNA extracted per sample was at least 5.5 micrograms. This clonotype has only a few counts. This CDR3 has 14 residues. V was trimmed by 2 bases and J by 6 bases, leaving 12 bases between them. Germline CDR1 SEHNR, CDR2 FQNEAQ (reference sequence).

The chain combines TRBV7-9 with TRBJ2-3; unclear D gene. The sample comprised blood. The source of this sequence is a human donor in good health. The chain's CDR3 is CASSLQPRADTQYF. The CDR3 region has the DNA TGTGCCAGCAGCTTACAGCCGCGCGCGGATACGCAGTATTTT.